This section outlines one T cell receptor (beta chain) sequence together with its context. V lost 6 bases and J lost 11, with 20 bases in between. Per the germline V gene, CDR1 is SNHLY and CDR2 is FYNNEI. CDR3 length equals 14 residues. Amplifying from RNA transcripts, the study obtained TCR beta CDR3 regions. The library came from an HTBI-primed first-round RT-PCR and a second-round multiplex PCR. TCRdb reanalysed the multiplex PCR reads using MiXCR and keeps one entry per CDR3 protein. The table lists around 1.1 million distinct CDR3 sequences, about 35% of them singletons, with 11% in the top ten. The entry originates in a study of Graves' ophthalmopathy and Graves' hyperthyroidism.

The chain couples TRBV2 to TRBJ1-5, with a tentative D call TRBD1 (6 bases). The sample comprised peripheral blood or thyroid tissue (not recorded which). This clonotype was sampled from an adult man with Graves' hyperthyroidism. CDR3 sequence: CASSQREGGETQHF. The CDR3 DNA sequence: TGTGCCAGCAGCCAGAGGGAGGGGGGAGAGACCCAGCATTTT.